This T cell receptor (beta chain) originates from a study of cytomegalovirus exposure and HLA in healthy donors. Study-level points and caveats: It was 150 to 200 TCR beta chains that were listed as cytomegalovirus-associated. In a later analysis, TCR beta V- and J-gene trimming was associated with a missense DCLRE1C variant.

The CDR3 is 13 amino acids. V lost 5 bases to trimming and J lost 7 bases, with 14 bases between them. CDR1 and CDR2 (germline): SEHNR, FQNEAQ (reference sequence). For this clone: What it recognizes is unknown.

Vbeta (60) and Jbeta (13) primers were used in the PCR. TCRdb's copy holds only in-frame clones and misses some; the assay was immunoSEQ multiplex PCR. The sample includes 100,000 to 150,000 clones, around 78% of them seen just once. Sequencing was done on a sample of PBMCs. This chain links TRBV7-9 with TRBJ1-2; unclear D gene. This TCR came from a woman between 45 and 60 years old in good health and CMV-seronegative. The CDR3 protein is CASSPYPSSGYTF. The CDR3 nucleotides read TGTGCCAGCAGCCCATATCCATCTAGTGGCTACACCTTC.